What follows are 7 T cell receptor beta chains derived from one specimen sequenced in a study of blood T cell repertoires in COVID-19. Some clones are missing from TCRdb's copy, which holds only in-frame ones; the method was immunoSEQ multiplex PCR. The table includes about 360,000 clones, around 83% detected once. What was sequenced was peripheral blood. The receptor source for this set is a man aged 25-45 years with active or convalescent COVID-19.

CDR3: CASSLVGGVFPPDTQYF. CDR3 sequence (DNA): TGTGCCAGCAGCTTAGTCGGGGGGGTTTTCCCTCCCGATACGCAGTATTTT. This chain joins TRBV7-8 and TRBJ2-3, with TRBD2 matching 8 bases. CDR3 length: 17 residues. V lost 1 base, J lost 6 bases, and 12 bases stayed unmatched. Germline CDR1 SGHVS, CDR2 FQNEAQ. Based on the CDR3 plus reference TRBV7-8 and TRBJ2-3, the full variable domain is GAGVSQSPRYKVAKRGQDVALRCDPISGHVSLFWYQQALGQGPEFLTYFQNEAQLDKSGLPSDRFFAERPEGSVSTLKIQRTQQEDSAVYLCASSLVGGVFPPDTQYFGPGTRLTVL.

The CDR3: CASSMSSRVTGNTIYF. Written as DNA, the CDR3 is TGTGCCAGTAGTATGAGCTCCAGGGTGACTGGAAACACCATATATTTT. V is TRBV19 and J is TRBJ1-3; possibly TRBD1 for D (5 bases). The CDR3 runs to 16 residues. CDR1 is LNHDA and CDR2 is SQIVND in the germline V gene (reference sequence). Trimming took off 3 bases at V and 2 bases at J, with 14 bases between the two ends.

The CDR3: CASSLGLVADTQYF. Here the CDR3 DNA reads TGTGCCAGCAGCCTGGGACTAGTGGCAGATACGCAGTATTTT. This chain joins TRBV14 and TRBJ2-3, with 8 bases that match TRBD2. This CDR3 region has 14 residues. Germline-derived CDR1 and CDR2 are SGHDN and FVKESK. V lost 4 bases and J lost 4; bases outside the gene matches: 4.

This clone was seen more than once but under ten times. The genes are TRBV4-1 and TRBJ2-1, with 7 bases identical to TRBD1. The CDR3 covers 15 residues. Germline-derived CDR1 and CDR2 are MGHRA and YSYEKL. J was trimmed by 5 bases and V by 2 bases; bases with no gene match: 6. Here the CDR3 DNA reads TGCGCCAGCAGCCAACTTACGACAGGGAACAATGAGCAGTTCTTC. Its protein product is CASSQLTTGNNEQFF.

This chain links TRBV5-8 with TRBJ1-1; 7 bases agree with TRBD1. The CDR3 extends over 12 amino acids. Germline CDR1 and CDR2: SGHTS and YDEGEE. V was clipped by 4 bases and J by 10 bases; unmatched bases: 7. CDR3 loop: CASSPDRDRAFF. The CDR3 DNA reads as TGTGCCAGCAGCCCCGACAGGGATCGAGCTTTCTTT.

The gene calls are TRBV14 and TRBJ2-1, with a weak D call TRBD2 (6 bases). CDR3 size: 14 residues. From germline, CDR1 is SGHDN and CDR2 FVKESK. The V and J ends lost 4 bases and 7 bases respectively, with 14 bases between them. For the CDR3, the DNA is TGTGCCAGCAGCCTCAGCGTAGCGGCGAATGAGCAGTTCTTC. The encoded protein is CASSLSVAANEQFF. Full variable domain (outside the CDR3, taken from reference TRBV14 and TRBJ2-1): EAGVTQFPSHSVIEKGQTVTLRCDPISGHDNLYWYRRVMGKEIKFLLHFVKESKQDESGMPNNRFLAERTGGTYSTLKVQPAELEDSGVYFCASSLSVAANEQFFGPGTRLTVL.

The chain uses TRBV11-3 and TRBJ2-7, with D perhaps matching TRBD2 (6 bases). Trimming shortened V by 4 bases and J by 3 bases, and 10 bases separated the two germline ends. The CDR3 covers 13 residues. The germline gives CDR1 SGHNT, CDR2 YENEEA. The CDR3 here is CASSWTISYEQYF. Here the CDR3 DNA reads TGTGCCAGCAGCTGGACTATAAGCTACGAGCAGTACTTC. The whole variable domain, filled in from reference TRBV11-3 and TRBJ2-7, reads EAGVVQSPRYKIIEKKQPVAFWCNPISGHNTLYWYLQNLGQGPELLIRYENEEAVDDSQLPKDRFSAERLKGVDSTLKIQPAELGDSAVYLCASSWTISYEQYFGPGTRLTVT.